This T cell receptor (beta chain) stems from a study of CD8 T cells in ankylosing spondylitis. Overall study results and limits: What seemed typical of ankylosing spondylitis blood was a TCR beta motif built from fewer than ten highly homologous variants.

This clonotype was seen only a few times. Its antigen is unidentified. Relative to the germline gene, one junction end is altered; a read error may explain this. The germline V gene has CDR1 DFQATT and CDR2 SNEGSKA (reference sequence). The CDR3 loop spans 14 amino acids. Using its own MiXCR run on the 5' RACE reads, TCRdb lists one record per CDR3 protein. The sample records about 800,000 distinct CDR3 sequences, around 11% being singletons. The chain links TRBV20-1 to TRBJ1-1; D not resolved. The receptor's source is a male donor with ankylosing spondylitis. Sequencing used blood, either unsorted or a sorted T cell fraction (not recorded which). DNA for the CDR3: TGCAGTGCTAGAGTTTTTAGCGGCGTAACTGGAGCTTTCTTT. Translation: CSARVFSGVTGAFF.